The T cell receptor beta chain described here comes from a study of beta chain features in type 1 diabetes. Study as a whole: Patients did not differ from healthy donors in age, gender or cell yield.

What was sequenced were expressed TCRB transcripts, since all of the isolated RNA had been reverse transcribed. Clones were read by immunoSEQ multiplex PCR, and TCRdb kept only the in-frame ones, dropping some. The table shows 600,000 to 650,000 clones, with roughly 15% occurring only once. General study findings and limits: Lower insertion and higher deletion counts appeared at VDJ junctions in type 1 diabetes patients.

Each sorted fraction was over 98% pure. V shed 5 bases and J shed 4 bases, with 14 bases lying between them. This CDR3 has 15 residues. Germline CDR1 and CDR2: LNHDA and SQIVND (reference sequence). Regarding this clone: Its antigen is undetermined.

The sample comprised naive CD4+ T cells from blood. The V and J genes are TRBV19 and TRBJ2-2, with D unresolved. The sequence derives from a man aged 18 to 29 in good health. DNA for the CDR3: TGTGCCAGTAGTTACGAAGGGCGACGCACCGGGGAGCTGTTTTTT. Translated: CASSYEGRRTGELFF. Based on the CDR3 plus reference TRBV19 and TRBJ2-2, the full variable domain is DGGITQSPKYLFRKEGQNVTLSCEQNLNHDAMYWYRQDPGQGLRLIYYSQIVNDFQKGDIAEGYSVSREKKESFPLTVTSAQKNPTAFYLCASSYEGRRTGELFFGEGSRLTVL.